Listed below are T cell receptor beta chains from one sample, sequenced in a study of cytomegalovirus exposure and HLA in healthy donors. Using immunoSEQ multiplex PCR, the repertoire was profiled, and TCRdb retains in-frame clones only, with some absent. The sample records tens of thousands of clones, 79% being singletons. Input material: PBMCs. These receptors were collected from a woman aged 40 to 50 in good health and CMV-seropositive. CDR3s include the opening cysteine and the closing phenylalanine or tryptophan. The D gene is left open where the match is weak. Some rows mark clone size as missing; the rest say once, few, many or name a class of expanded clone.

V gene,D gene,clone size,J gene,CDR3 DNA,CDR3 protein
TRBV5-1,TRBD1,.,TRBJ2-7,TGCGCCAGCAGCTCGCGACAGGGTATTGGACAAAGGGAGCAGTACTTC,CASSSRQGIGQREQYF
TRBV5-4,.,.,TRBJ2-3,TGTGCCAGCAGCTCATCTATACGGACAGTTAGAAGCACAGATACGCAGTATTTT,CASSSSIRTVRSTDTQYF
TRBV7-2,TRBD1,few,TRBJ1-2,TGTGCCAGCGGACCAGGGGGTCGCGACTATGGCTACACCTTC,CASGPGGRDYGYTF
TRBV6-5,.,once,TRBJ1-5,TGTGCCAGCAGTTACTCAGGGGGGGCGAAGCAGCCCCAGCATTTT,CASSYSGGAKQPQHF
TRBV2,TRBD2,few,TRBJ2-7,TGTGCCAGCACGTTACTAGCGACCCACGAGCAGTACTTC,CASTLLATHEQYF
TRBV6-1,.,few,TRBJ2-7,TGTGCCACCAGACCCGGCTACGAGCAGTACTTC,CATRPGYEQYF
TRBV5-1,.,.,TRBJ2-2,TGCGCCAGCAGCGGAGGGGCAGGCATTAACCCCGGGGAGCTGTTTTTT,CASSGGAGINPGELFF
TRBV4-1,TRBD1,.,TRBJ1-1,TGCGCCAGCAGCCGGCGGGGGGAACTAGGACAGGGGCCTGAAGCTTTCTTT,CASSRRGELGQGPEAFF
TRBV2,.,.,TRBJ2-6,TGTGCCAGCAGCAGGGCAACCTCACCCTCTGGGGCCAACGTCCTGACTTTC,CASSRATSPSGANVLTF
TRBV4-2,TRBD2,.,TRBJ2-1,TGTGCCAGCAGGCTTCTAGCGGGGGGTAGTAATGAGCAGTTCTTC,CASRLLAGGSNEQFF
TRBV7-8,TRBD1,.,TRBJ2-7,TGTGCCAGCAGCTTAAGGGACAGTCCCCTCGAGCAGTACTTC,CASSLRDSPLEQYF
TRBV18,.,.,TRBJ1-2,TGTGCCAGCTCACCGCTGGAGGGCGGGTATGGCTACACCTTC,CASSPLEGGYGYTF
TRBV30,.,.,TRBJ2-2,TGTGCCTGGAGTCCCGGCACCGGGGAGCTGTTTTTT,CAWSPGTGELFF
TRBV27,.,.,TRBJ2-5,TGTGCCAGCAAGGAGGGGGCTTCGGCGACCCAGTACTTC,CASKEGASATQYF
TRBV29-1,TRBD1,once,TRBJ1-2,TGCAGCTCCGGCAGGGACAGGGACCGTAATGGCTACACCTTC,CSSGRDRDRNGYTF
TRBV6-4,TRBD2,.,TRBJ2-1,TGTGCCAGCAGTAAAAGCGGGGGGGTAAATGAGCAGTTCTTC,CASSKSGGVNEQFF
TRBV5-5,TRBD1,many,TRBJ1-1,TGTGCCAGCAGCTCGGACCCGACAGGGCTGAACACTGAAGCTTTCTTT,CASSSDPTGLNTEAFF
TRBV5-1,.,.,TRBJ2-1,TGCGCCAGCAGCTTGGCCGAGCTACCCGGCGGTGAGCAGTTCTTC,CASSLAELPGGEQFF
TRBV6-1,.,few,TRBJ2-2,TGTGCCAGCAGTTGGAGGGCCGGGGAGCTGTTTTTT,CASSWRAGELFF
TRBV19,TRBD1,once,TRBJ1-6,TGTGCCAGTAGTGTGACAGGGGGTTTGGAGTCACCCCTCCACTTT,CASSVTGGLESPLHF
TRBV5-1,.,.,TRBJ1-1,TGCGCCAGCAGCTTGGACCAGGGGACGAACACTGAAGCTTTCTTT,CASSLDQGTNTEAFF
TRBV6-5,TRBD1,.,TRBJ2-7,TGTGCCAGCAGTTCACCAAGACAGGGGGCCTACGAGCAGTACTTC,CASSSPRQGAYEQYF
TRBV5-4,.,.,TRBJ2-7,TGTGCCAGCAGCCCGCGCCCTCTCTCTGAGCAGTACTTC,CASSPRPLSEQYF
TRBV29-1,TRBD1,.,TRBJ1-1,TGCAGCGTGGGACAGGGTGGGGACACTGAAGCTTTCTTT,CSVGQGGDTEAFF
TRBV7-9,.,.,TRBJ1-1,TGTGCCAGCAGCCCTCAATGGGGCAGGCACACTGAAGCTTTCTTT,CASSPQWGRHTEAFF
TRBV7-6,.,.,TRBJ2-7,TGTGCCAGCAGCTTATCAGGGGTCCCCTACGAGCAGTACTTC,CASSLSGVPYEQYF
TRBV11-2,TRBD1,.,TRBJ1-1,TGTGCCAGCAGGGACAGGGTGAACACTGAAGCTTTCTTT,CASRDRVNTEAFF
TRBV30,TRBD2,.,TRBJ2-1,TGTGCCTGGAGTGAGACACGACTAGCGGGGGGGCCTTTAAATGAGCAGTTCTTC,CAWSETRLAGGPLNEQFF
TRBV30,TRBD1,few,TRBJ1-1,TGTGCCTGGAGTCGACAGGGCGACACTGAAGCTTTCTTT,CAWSRQGDTEAFF
TRBV14,.,.,TRBJ2-2,TGTGCCAGCAGCCAAGTCAGAGGGTTCACCGGGGAGCTGTTTTTT,CASSQVRGFTGELFF
TRBV5-1,TRBD2,few,TRBJ2-7,TGCGCCAGCAGCTTGGATGGCGGGAGTAACAACGAGCAGTACTTC,CASSLDGGSNNEQYF
TRBV11-2,.,.,TRBJ1-2,TGTGCCAGCAGCCTAGTTGGGGGCGGTGGCTACACCTTC,CASSLVGGGGYTF
TRBV30,.,.,TRBJ2-1,TGTGCCTGGAGTGTCGGAGGGGGCGCAGGGGGCAATGAGCAGTTCTTC,CAWSVGGGAGGNEQFF
TRBV2,TRBD1,once,TRBJ2-7,TGTGCCAGCACATCAAGACAGGGGGCGAACTACTACGAGCAGTACTTC,CASTSRQGANYYEQYF
TRBV4-1,TRBD2,.,TRBJ2-3,TGCGCCAGCAGCCATAGCGGGAGGGACACAGATACGCAGTATTTT,CASSHSGRDTDTQYF
TRBV28,.,.,TRBJ2-5,TGTGCCAGCAGTCGGTTATCCGGAGAGACCCAGTACTTC,CASSRLSGETQYF
TRBV9,.,once,TRBJ2-3,TGTGCCAGCAGCGTAGGACAGTCCACAGATACGCAGTATTTT,CASSVGQSTDTQYF
TRBV18,TRBD1,.,TRBJ2-1,TGTGCCAGCTCCCGGACAGGGTTCGATGAGCAGTTCTTC,CASSRTGFDEQFF
TRBV6-5,TRBD1,.,TRBJ2-1,TGTGCCAGCAGTTACGGGGGAACAGGGGGCTACAATGAGCAGTTCTTC,CASSYGGTGGYNEQFF
TRBV19,TRBD1,.,TRBJ1-1,TGTGCCAGTAGTATTGGGGACAGGTTGAACACTGAAGCTTTCTTT,CASSIGDRLNTEAFF
TRBV4-1,.,.,TRBJ2-7,TGCGCCAGCAGCCAAACCAACCGCGGAGGGGCGGGAGAGCAGTACTTC,CASSQTNRGGAGEQYF
TRBV27,.,once,TRBJ2-7,TGTGCCAGCAGTTCCCGACAGGAGAAGGATATGCGCGAGCAGTACTTC,CASSSRQEKDMREQYF
TRBV29-1,TRBD1,once,TRBJ2-7,TGCAGCGCCCGAACCGGGACAGGGGGCCGCTACGAGCAGTACTTC,CSARTGTGGRYEQYF
TRBV7-8,TRBD1,.,TRBJ1-1,TGTGCCAGCAGCCCCCAGGGGGCCGCTGAAGCTTTCTTT,CASSPQGAAEAFF